These T cell receptor beta chains were read from a single sample in a study of blood T cells in healthy people across ages. MiXCR was run by TCRdb on the 5' RACE reads, yielding one entry per CDR3 protein. The sample includes roughly 1 million distinct CDR3 sequences, approximately 26% of them seen just once. These same data were also listed under a study on T cells of mothers and their children.

Source material: blood. These TCRs come from a girl aged 2-9 years in good health. The CDR3 runs from the conserved cysteine through the conserved F or W. The order of the fields is D gene, clone size, J gene, V gene, CDR3 DNA, CDR3 protein. The D gene is left open where the match is weak. Rows may omit the clone size; those that give it use once, few, many or a size class.

.	.	TRBJ2-5	TRBV20-1	TGCAGTGCCCCTGGGTCTTCGGAGACCCAGTACTTC	CSAPGSSETQYF
TRBD2	.	TRBJ2-7	TRBV3-1	TGTGCCAGCAGCCAAGTTTCCAGCGGGAGGAGATCCTACGAGCAGTACTTC	CASSQVSSGRRSYEQYF
.	few	TRBJ2-7	TRBV29-1	TGCAGCGCCCAATTTGGCTCCTACGAGCAGTACTTC	CSAQFGSYEQYF
.	.	TRBJ1-1	TRBV20-1	TGCAGTGCTAGAAGCTTGATGGCGGGCTACACTGAAGCTTTCTTT	CSARSLMAGYTEAFF
.	.	TRBJ2-1	TRBV6-5	TGTGCCAGCAGTTACGGGCGGTACAATGAGCAGTTCTTC	CASSYGRYNEQFF
.	few	TRBJ2-7	TRBV7-9	TGTGCCAGCAGCTCTCAGACAGTCTCCTACGAGCAGTACTTC	CASSSQTVSYEQYF
TRBD1	few	TRBJ2-5	TRBV20-1	TGCAGTGCTAGAGATCCTGGGACAGAACAAGAGACCCAGTACTTC	CSARDPGTEQETQYF
.	.	TRBJ1-2	TRBV12-3/TRBV12-4	TGTGCCAGCAGTTTGGGCCAGGTCTCTGGCTACACCTTC	CASSLGQVSGYTF
.	few	TRBJ2-4	TRBV6-5	TGTGCCAGCAGAACTAACGACAGGAAAAACATTCAGTACTTC	CASRTNDRKNIQYF
.	.	TRBJ1-2	TRBV10-3	TGTGCCATCACTAGGGACGGGTCAGATGGCTACACCTTC	CAITRDGSDGYTF